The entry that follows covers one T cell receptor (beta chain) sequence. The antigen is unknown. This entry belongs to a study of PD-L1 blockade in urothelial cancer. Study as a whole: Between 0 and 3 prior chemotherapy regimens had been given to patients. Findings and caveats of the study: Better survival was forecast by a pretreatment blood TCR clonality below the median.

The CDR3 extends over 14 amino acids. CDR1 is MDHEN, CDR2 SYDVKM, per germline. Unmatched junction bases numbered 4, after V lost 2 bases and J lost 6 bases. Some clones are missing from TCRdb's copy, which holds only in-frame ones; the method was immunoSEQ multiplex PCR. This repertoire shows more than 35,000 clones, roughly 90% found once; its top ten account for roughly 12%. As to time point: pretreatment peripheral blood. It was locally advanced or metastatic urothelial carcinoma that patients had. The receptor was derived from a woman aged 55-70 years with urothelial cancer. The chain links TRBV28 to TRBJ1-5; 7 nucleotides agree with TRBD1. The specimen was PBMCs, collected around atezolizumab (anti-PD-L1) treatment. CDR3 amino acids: CASSLSRGIQPQHF. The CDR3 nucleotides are TGTGCCAGCAGTTTAAGCAGGGGGATTCAGCCCCAGCATTTT.